The present T cell receptor beta chain was sequenced within a study of blood T cells in healthy people across ages. In its sample, this clonotype was seen a few times. V was pared by 5 bases and J by 5 bases, with 12 bases between. This CDR3 region has 14 residues. Germline CDR1 is SGHDN and CDR2 is FVKESK. A J-beta primer mix and a sample-barcoded 5' primer were used in a second PCR of roughly 6 to 12 cycles. MiXCR, applied by TCRdb to the 5' RACE reads, yields one record per CDR3 protein. The repertoire holds 500,000 to 650,000 distinct CDR3 sequences, with 25% to 35% as singletons. The sample also formed part of further work on T cells of mothers and their children. That work states: Thymic selection molds TCR recombination output in a comparable way in related and unrelated pairs.

The TCR comes from a boy younger than 10 in good health. The material sequenced was blood. The rearrangement joins TRBV14 to TRBJ2-2; D is possibly TRBD1 (5 bases). The CDR3 loop reads CASSGQGETGELFF. Here the CDR3 DNA reads TGTGCCAGCAGCGGGCAGGGTGAGACCGGGGAGCTGTTTTTT.